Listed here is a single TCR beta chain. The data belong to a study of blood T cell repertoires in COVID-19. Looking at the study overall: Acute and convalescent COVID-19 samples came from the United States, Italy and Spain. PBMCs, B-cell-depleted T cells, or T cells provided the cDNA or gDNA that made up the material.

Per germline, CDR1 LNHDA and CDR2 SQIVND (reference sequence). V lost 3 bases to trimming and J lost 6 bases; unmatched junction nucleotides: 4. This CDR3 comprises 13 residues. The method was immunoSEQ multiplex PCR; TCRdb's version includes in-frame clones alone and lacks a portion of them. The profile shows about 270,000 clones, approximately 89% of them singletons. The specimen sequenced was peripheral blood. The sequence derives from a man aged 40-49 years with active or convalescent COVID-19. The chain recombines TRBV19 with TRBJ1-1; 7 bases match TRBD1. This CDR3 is CASSIRQGPEAFF. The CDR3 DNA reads TGTGCCAGTAGTATTAGACAGGGACCTGAAGCTTTCTTT.